This T cell receptor beta chain was identified in a study of Graves' ophthalmopathy and Graves' hyperthyroidism. RNA transcripts were the source from which TCR beta CDR3 regions were amplified. A first-round RT-PCR used HTBI primers, followed by a second-round multiplex PCR. Via MiXCR, TCRdb re-called the multiplex PCR reads, giving one row per CDR3 protein. The table lists over 650,000 distinct CDR3 sequences, roughly two fifths of them singletons. Comments on this clonotype: As yet, its antigen is unknown.

This CDR3 spans 13 amino acids. Other autoimmune diseases, uncontrolled infections, pregnancy or lactation led to the exclusion of patients. Diagnosis relied on clinical symptoms, serum thyroxine, TRAb, thyroid ultrasound and orbital computed tomography. Findings and limits, study-wide: Appearing in blood as well were most expanded thyroid clonotypes above 0.001 frequency.

The sequenced sample consisted of peripheral blood. This TCR was recovered from an adult man with Graves' ophthalmopathy. The V and J genes are TRBV12-3 or TRBV12-4 and TRBJ1-1, with no clear D. The CDR3 loop is CASGVLLGTEAFF. The CDR3 nucleotides are TGTGCTAGTGGTGTACTTCTCGGCACTGAAGCTTTCTTT.